What follows are 14 T cell receptor beta chains derived from one specimen sequenced in a study of Graves' ophthalmopathy and Graves' hyperthyroidism. For repertoire sequencing, the TCR beta CDR3 regions were amplified from RNA transcripts. RT-PCR with HTBI primers came first, then second-round multiplex PCR. TCRdb called the multiplex PCR reads again in MiXCR, with one record for every CDR3 protein. The data contain roughly 500,000 distinct CDR3 sequences, over 13% of them singletons. Sequenced: blood. These receptors were obtained from a woman in her twenties or thirties with Graves' ophthalmopathy.

This chain joins TRBV18 and TRBJ2-6, with TRBD2 as a possible D gene (5 bases). Germline CDR1 KGHSH, CDR2 LQKENI. The ends were cut back, 7 bases at V and 0 bases at J, with 19 bases in the middle. The CDR3 runs to 18 residues. CDR3 DNA: TGTGCCAGCTTAACTAGGCGAGAATCTGACTCTGGGGCCAACGTCCTGACTTTC. It yields the protein CASLTRRESDSGANVLTF.

This clonotype showed up many times. V usage is TRBV15 and J usage is TRBJ1-2; TRBD1 aligns across 7 bases. Trimming removed 2 bases from V and 7 bases from J; junction bases left unmatched: 4. CDR3 length: 13 amino acids. The V gene's germline CDR1 is LNHNV and CDR2 YYDKDF (reference sequence). The CDR3 DNA follows: TGTGCCACCAGCAGACCTGAGGGGGCTGGCTACACCTTC. It specifies CATSRPEGAGYTF.

This clonotype occurred a few times. The CDR3, as DNA: TGTGCCAGCAGCCCGGGACTTGGGAGCTCCTACGAGCAGTACTTC. Its protein product is CASSPGLGSSYEQYF. The gene calls are TRBV11-1 and TRBJ2-7; maybe TRBD2 (6 bases). Germline V gene lookup returns CDR1 SGHAT and CDR2 FQDESV (reference sequence). CDR3 length: 15 residues. V was pared by 5 bases and J by 0 bases, with 14 bases between.

Ten or more counts support this clonotype. V usage is TRBV6-5 and J usage is TRBJ1-6; possibly TRBD1 for D (5 bases). The ends were cut back, 4 bases at V and 3 bases at J, with 10 bases in the middle. CDR3 length: 15 residues. The germline CDR1 and CDR2 sequences are MNHEY and SVGAGI. The CDR3 loop reads CASSLAGIYNSPLHF. CDR3 DNA sequence: TGTGCCAGCAGTTTAGCAGGGATCTATAATTCACCCCTCCACTTT.

As DNA, the CDR3 is TGTGCCAGCAGTTTTCGGGCCGTGGGTTTGAACACTGAAGCTTTCTTT. Translating gives CASSFRAVGLNTEAFF. The V and J genes are TRBV28 and TRBJ1-1; D is unresolved. Looked up from germline, CDR1 is MDHEN and CDR2 is SYDVKM. This CDR3 is built from 16 residues. The V and J ends lost 3 bases and 0 bases respectively, with 14 bases between them.

The J gene is TRBJ2-7, the V gene TRBV20-1; possibly TRBD2 for D (5 bases). Germline V CDR1 and CDR2: DFQATT, SNEGSKA (reference sequence). The V gene lost 4 bases and the J gene lost 3 bases, with 10 bases spanning the gap. The CDR3 is 12 residues long. CDR3 residues: CSAIGEFYEQYF. The CDR3 nucleotides are TGCAGTGCTATCGGGGAGTTCTACGAGCAGTACTTC.

This clonotype has a count of ten or more. The chain is built from TRBV12-3 or TRBV12-4 and TRBJ1-1; D is undetermined. The CDR3 consists of 14 residues. The germline V and J ends were trimmed by 6 bases and 4 bases, with 15 bases remaining between them. Written as DNA, the CDR3 is TGTGCCAGCAGGCATCGCGGGGAGTCCACTGAAGCTTTCTTT. Protein: CASRHRGESTEAFF.

The chain combines TRBV20-1 with TRBJ1-1; possible D gene TRBD1, 6 bases. Trimming took off 5 bases at V and 3 bases at J, with 16 bases between the two ends. The CDR3 covers 14 residues. Looked up from germline, CDR1 is DFQATT and CDR2 is SNEGSKA (reference sequence). The CDR3 is CSADRGARDTEAFF. CDR3 nucleotides: TGCAGTGCTGACCGGGGGGCGCGGGACACTGAAGCTTTCTTT.

The table lists this clonotype with many counts. The gene calls are TRBV2 and TRBJ1-1; D unresolved. Trimming cost V 0 bases and J 4 bases, with 12 bases left between them. CDR3 size: 15 residues. From germline, CDR1 is SNHLY and CDR2 FYNNEI. The CDR3 DNA reads TGTGCCAGCAGTGAAGCGCGCCAGCGGAGCACTGAAGCTTTCTTT. Translation: CASSEARQRSTEAFF.

This clonotype was counted only a few times. The V call is TRBV4-1, the J call TRBJ2-7; no clear D gene. This CDR3 spans 18 amino acids. Germline assignment: CDR1 MGHRA and CDR2 YSYEKL. The V end was cut by 1 base, the J end by 0 bases, with 19 bases between. The CDR3 here is CASSQGTQERPFSYEQYF. The CDR3 nucleotides are TGCGCCAGCAGCCAAGGAACCCAGGAACGGCCATTCTCCTACGAGCAGTACTTC.

This clonotype was seen only a few times. The chain recombines TRBV6-5 with TRBJ2-7; D gene uncertain. Per germline, CDR1 MNHEY and CDR2 SVGAGI. CDR3 length: 14 residues. Trimming took 4 bases from V and 3 from J, leaving 13 bases between them. CDR3 nucleotides: TGTGCCAGCAGTTTGTCCCTTGATAGCTACGAGCAGTACTTC. Amino acids: CASSLSLDSYEQYF.

This clonotype was observed at least ten times. The chain employs TRBV6-1 and TRBJ2-7; weak D call: TRBD2 (5 bases). V lost 1 base to trimming and J lost 3 bases, with 16 bases between them. CDR1 and CDR2 from the germline V gene are MNHNS and SASEGT. The CDR3 is made up of 16 amino acids. Here the CDR3 DNA reads TGTGCCAGCAGTGAAGGTTTAGGCGGACTCTACTACGAGCAGTACTTC. This sequence encodes CASSEGLGGLYYEQYF.

This clonotype was seen many times. V usage is TRBV6-1 and J usage is TRBJ1-2; D is unclear. V lost 8 bases to trimming and J lost 4 bases, with 5 bases between them. The germline V gene has CDR1 MNHNS and CDR2 SASEGT. CDR3 size: 10 residues. CDR3 loop: CASAGYGYTF. CDR3 nucleotide sequence: TGTGCCAGCGCGGGCTATGGCTACACCTTC.

The chain uses TRBV12-3 or TRBV12-4 and TRBJ1-2; tentative D call: TRBD1 (6 bases). The CDR3 is made up of 15 amino acids. The V end lost 0 bases, the J end lost 6 bases, and 14 bases lay between the germline ends. The CDR3 DNA sequence: TGTGCCAGCAGTTTAGCGGGGGGCCGGGGGGATGGCTACACCTTC. Translated: CASSLAGGRGDGYTF.